This T cell receptor beta chain was identified during a study of cytomegalovirus exposure and HLA in healthy donors. General study results and limits: Analyses of presence/absence relied on an assumption of roughly uniform sequencing depth across donors. Later work found that TCR association rates differed between HLA loci; DRB1 had the most and HLA-C the fewest.

To note about this clone: Its antigen is undetermined.

The PCR ran on 60 Vbeta and 13 Jbeta primers. Original processing notes: A later analysis tallied 65 million to 85 million unique TCR beta chains, about 12 million of them shared. Generated by immunoSEQ multiplex PCR, the TCRdb table keeps only in-frame clones and is missing some. V and J calls and clone size are those listed in that table; D and trimming were worked out from the DNA. The sample has 95,000 to 150,000 clones; around 79% are singletons. The CDR3 length is 17 residues. Unmatched junction bases numbered 16, after V lost 4 bases and J lost 6 bases. Germline-derived CDR1 and CDR2 are KGHSH and LQKENI.

The sequenced sample consisted of PBMCs. The receptor was derived from a woman aged 40 to 55 in good health and CMV-seronegative. V gene TRBV18 combines with J gene TRBJ2-7, with TRBD1 identical over 9 bases. The CDR3 sequence is CASSQDLTGTGRAEQYF. CDR3 nucleotides: TGTGCCAGCTCACAGGATTTAACCGGGACAGGGAGGGCCGAGCAGTACTTC.